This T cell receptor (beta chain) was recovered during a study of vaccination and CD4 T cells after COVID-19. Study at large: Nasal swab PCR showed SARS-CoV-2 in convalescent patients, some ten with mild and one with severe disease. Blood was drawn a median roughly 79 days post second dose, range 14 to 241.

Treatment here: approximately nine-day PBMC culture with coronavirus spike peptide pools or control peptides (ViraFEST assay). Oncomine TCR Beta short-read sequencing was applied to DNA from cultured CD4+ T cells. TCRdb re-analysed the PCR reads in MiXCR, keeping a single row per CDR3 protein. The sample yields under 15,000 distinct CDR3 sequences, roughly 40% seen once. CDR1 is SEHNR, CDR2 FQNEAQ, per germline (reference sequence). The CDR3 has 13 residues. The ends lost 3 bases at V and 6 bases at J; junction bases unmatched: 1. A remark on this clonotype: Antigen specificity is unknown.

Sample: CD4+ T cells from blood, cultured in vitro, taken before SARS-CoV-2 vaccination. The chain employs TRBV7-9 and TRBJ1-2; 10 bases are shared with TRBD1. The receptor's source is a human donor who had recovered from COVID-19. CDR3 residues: CASSFGQGDGYTF. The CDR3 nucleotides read TGTGCCAGCAGCTTTGGACAGGGGGATGGCTACACCTTC.